The 21 T cell receptor beta chains reported below all come from one sample, sequenced in a study of shared clonotypes between healthy human individuals. Measured with immunoSEQ multiplex PCR; TCRdb has only the in-frame clones, and not every one. The sample consists of roughly 2,500,000 clones, 80% to 95% of them appearing once. Specimen: naive CD4+ T cells from PBMCs. This sample's subset: CD45RA+ positively selected. The source is a man in his late teens or twenties in good health. Some clones in this sample may be carry-over from other donors' samples.

The chain couples TRBV28 to TRBJ2-1; 9 nucleotides line up with TRBD2. CDR3 length: 14 residues. The ends lost 10 bases at V and 10 bases at J; junction bases unmatched: 14. In germline, CDR1 is MDHEN, CDR2 SYDVKM. CDR3 sequence (DNA): TGTGCCATCTCAGCCAGCGGGGGGCCCGCGGAGCAGTTCTTC. Translation: CAISASGGPAEQFF.

This clone was observed a single time. The chain links TRBV6-5 to TRBJ2-7; 10 bases align to TRBD2. Looked up from germline, CDR1 is MNHEY and CDR2 is SVGAGI. The CDR3 runs 15 residues. V trimming: 8 bases; J trimming: 0 bases; junction bases outside the gene matches: 7. The CDR3 region has the DNA TGTGCCAGCCGACCGGGACTAGCGAACTCCTACGAGCAGTACTTC. Encoded protein: CASRPGLANSYEQYF.

V usage is TRBV29-1 and J usage is TRBJ1-5; D might be TRBD1 (5 bases). Trimming pared 7 bases from V and 5 bases from J, leaving 18 bases between. This CDR3 region has 14 residues. Germline V lookup: CDR1 SQVTM, CDR2 ANQGSEA. The CDR3 loop reads CSAWDPRNYQPQHF. The CDR3 DNA reads as TGCAGCGCCTGGGACCCCCGGAACTATCAGCCCCAGCATTTT.

The gene calls are TRBV10-3 and TRBJ2-2; D is unresolved. Trimming removed 3 bases from V and 5 bases from J, with 13 bases in between. CDR1 and CDR2 from the germline V gene are ENHRY and SYGVKD. The CDR3 totals 15 residues. In nucleotides, the CDR3 is TGTGCCATCAGTGACCAGCTAGGTTTGACCGGGGAGCTGTTTTTT. This encodes CAISDQLGLTGELFF.

The chain links TRBV21-1 to TRBJ1-4; TRBD1 is the table's D call and was not checked against the DNA. TRBV21-1 represents a pseudogene. The CDR3 contains 16 residues. The CDR3 bases are TGTGCCAGCAGCAACGGTAGCGGGACAGGGTTAGGAAAACTGTTTTTT. Its protein product is CASSNGSGTGLGKLFF.

The chain recombines TRBV6-5 with TRBJ2-7; TRBD2 matches 8 bases. The CDR3 runs to 15 residues. After removal of 4 bases from V and 4 bases from J, the junction contained 9 bases not matched to a gene. Germline CDR1 is MNHEY and CDR2 is SVGAGI. The CDR3: CASSSLSGSRYEQYF. The CDR3, as DNA: TGTGCCAGCAGTTCGTTAAGCGGGAGTCGATACGAGCAGTACTTC.

The chain couples TRBV7-6 to TRBJ2-1, with D possibly being TRBD2 (5 bases). Germline loops: CDR1 SGHVS, CDR2 FNYEAQ. The V end lost 5 bases, the J end lost 4 bases, and 21 bases lay between the germline ends. The CDR3 has 17 residues. Here the CDR3 DNA reads TGTGCCAGCAGCGCCACCCTAACTAGTATCCCTTACAATGAGCAGTTCTTC. Protein: CASSATLTSIPYNEQFF.

As concerns this clone: Other DNA sequences in the same sample also yield this CDR3. The chain recombines TRBV28 with TRBJ1-2; no reliable D call. Trimming left V 3 bases short and J 6 bases short, with 8 bases between. CDR3 length equals 12 residues. CDR1 and CDR2 from the germline V gene are MDHEN and SYDVKM. The CDR3 bases are TGTGCCAGCAGTTTGCGGGTAGATGGCTACACCTTC. Translation gives CASSLRVDGYTF.

The chain uses TRBV27 and TRBJ1-4; a weak D match, TRBD1 (5 bases). Between the trimmed V and J ends, which lost 6 bases and 0 bases, there was a span of 23 bases. CDR1 is MNHEY and CDR2 is SMNVEV in the germline V gene (reference sequence). The CDR3 is 19 amino acids. CDR3 sequence (DNA): TGTGCCAGCAGCCGGTTTGGGGTAGCCGAGGGGTCAACTAATGAAAAACTGTTTTTT. This translates into CASSRFGVAEGSTNEKLFF.

This rearrangement joins TRBV28 to TRBJ2-1; 9 bases map to TRBD1. Germline loops: CDR1 MDHEN, CDR2 SYDVKM. The CDR3 covers 15 residues. Unmatched junction bases numbered 5, after V lost 4 bases and J lost 4 bases. CDR3 amino acids: CASSSWGQGYNEQFF. CDR3 sequence (DNA): TGTGCCAGCAGTTCTTGGGGACAGGGATACAATGAGCAGTTCTTC.

The genes are TRBV5-1 and TRBJ1-3, with D unclear. Germline V CDR1 and CDR2: SGHRS, YFSETQ. V lost 0 bases and J lost 1, with 8 bases in between. This CDR3 region has 15 residues. DNA for the CDR3: TGCGCCAGCAGCTTGGGGCCTCCTTCTGGAAACACCATATATTTT. The encoded protein is CASSLGPPSGNTIYF.

The V gene is TRBV28, the J gene TRBJ1-2, with D possibly being TRBD1 (6 bases). Germline CDR1 reads MDHEN; CDR2 reads SYDVKM. The CDR3 has 12 amino acids. The V end lost 6 bases, the J end lost 9 bases, and 14 bases lay between the germline ends. As DNA, the CDR3 is TGTGCCAGCAGGCGGACAGCTTCTAGCTACACCTTC. It encodes CASRRTASSYTF.

The DNA for the CDR3 is TGCGCCAGCAGCTTGGAGGACTACGTTGGCAATGAGCAGTTCTTC. Residues: CASSLEDYVGNEQFF. The V and J genes are TRBV5-1 and TRBJ2-1; D perhaps matches TRBD2 (6 bases). The V end was cut by 0 bases, the J end by 6 bases, with 13 bases between. Germline V gene sequence: CDR1 SGHRS, CDR2 YFSETQ. There are 15 residues in the CDR3.

The chain uses TRBV7-9 and TRBJ2-7; 7 bases are a match to TRBD2. Germline V gene lookup returns CDR1 SEHNR and CDR2 FQNEAQ (reference sequence). Trimming took 5 bases from V and 5 from J; bases not matched to a gene: 3. This CDR3 region has 12 residues. CDR3 loop: CASSGGGNEQYF. The DNA of the CDR3 is TGTGCCAGCAGCGGGGGAGGGAACGAGCAGTACTTC.

The CDR3 nucleotides are TGTGCCAGCAGTTACGGCCTGACGGGTTCGGAGGGCTACACCTTC. As protein: CASSYGLTGSEGYTF. The rearrangement links TRBV6-6 to TRBJ1-2; the D is unclear. Germline CDR1 and CDR2: MNHNY and SVGAGI (reference sequence). The CDR3 is 15 residues long. Trimming cost V 2 bases and J 8 bases, with 18 bases left between them.

The V gene is TRBV6-5, the J gene TRBJ2-2, with D tentatively TRBD2 (5 bases). Germline V gene data show CDR1 as MNHEY and CDR2 as SVGAGI. The CDR3 consists of 15 residues. The V end lost 8 bases, the J end lost 0 bases, and 13 bases lay between the germline ends. Here the CDR3 DNA reads TGTGCCAGCGGGCTAGCTACCACGAACACCGGGGAGCTGTTTTTT. Protein sequence: CASGLATTNTGELFF.

CDR3 protein: CASSEGTGVDTQYF. CDR3 nucleotides: TGTGCCAGCAGTGAGGGGACAGGGGTGGATACGCAGTATTTT. V and J are TRBV2 and TRBJ2-3; 10 bases fit TRBD1. Germline lookup yields CDR1 SNHLY and CDR2 FYNNEI. The CDR3 covers 14 residues. With V trimmed by 3 bases and J by 6 bases, 3 bases remained unmatched.

V and J are TRBV28 and TRBJ1-1, with 8 bases identical to TRBD1. V gave up 5 bases and J gave up 1 base; unmatched junction bases: 9. The germline CDR1 and CDR2 sequences are MDHEN and SYDVKM. CDR3 length: 16 residues. The CDR3 coding sequence is TGTGCCAGCAGTCACGCCTTAGGACAGGGGAACACTGAAGCTTTCTTT. Translation gives CASSHALGQGNTEAFF.

This chain uses TRBV5-4 with TRBJ2-7; 7 nucleotides match TRBD1. V gave up 4 bases and J gave up 6 bases; unmatched junction bases: 4. The CDR3 is 12 residues long. Germline V gene lookup returns CDR1 SGHNT and CDR2 YYREEE (reference sequence). This CDR3 reads CASSRQGSEQYF. Here the CDR3 DNA reads TGTGCCAGCAGCCGACAGGGATCCGAGCAGTACTTC.

The sample holds one count of this clone. This chain uses TRBV28 with TRBJ2-7, with unresolved D. Per the germline V gene, CDR1 is MDHEN and CDR2 is SYDVKM. CDR3 size: 13 residues. V was cut by 5 bases and J by 5 bases, with 13 bases left in between. In nucleotides, the CDR3 is TGTGCCAGCAGTCCATCGCTTAGGGACGAGCAGTACTTC. It translates to CASSPSLRDEQYF.

The rearrangement uses TRBV28 and TRBJ1-2; D ambiguous. V dropped 7 bases and J dropped 4 bases, with 10 bases sitting between them. The CDR3 covers 12 residues. Germline V gene data show CDR1 as MDHEN and CDR2 as SYDVKM. CDR3 residues: CASNDRSYGYTF. The CDR3 region has the DNA TGTGCCAGCAACGACCGCTCCTATGGCTACACCTTC.